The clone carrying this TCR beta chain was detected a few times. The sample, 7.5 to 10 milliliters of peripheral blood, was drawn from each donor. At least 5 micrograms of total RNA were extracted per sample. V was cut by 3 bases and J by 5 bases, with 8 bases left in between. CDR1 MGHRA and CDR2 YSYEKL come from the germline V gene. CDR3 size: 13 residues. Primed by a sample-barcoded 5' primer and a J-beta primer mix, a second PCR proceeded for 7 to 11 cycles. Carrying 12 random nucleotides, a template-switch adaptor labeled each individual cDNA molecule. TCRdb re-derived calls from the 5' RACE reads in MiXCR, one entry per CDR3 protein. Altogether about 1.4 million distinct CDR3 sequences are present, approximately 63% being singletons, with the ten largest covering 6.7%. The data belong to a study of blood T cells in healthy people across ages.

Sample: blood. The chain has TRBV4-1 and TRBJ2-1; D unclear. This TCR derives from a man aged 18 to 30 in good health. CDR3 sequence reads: CASSHGPNNEQFF. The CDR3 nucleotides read TGCGCCAGCAGCCACGGACCTAACAATGAGCAGTTCTTC.